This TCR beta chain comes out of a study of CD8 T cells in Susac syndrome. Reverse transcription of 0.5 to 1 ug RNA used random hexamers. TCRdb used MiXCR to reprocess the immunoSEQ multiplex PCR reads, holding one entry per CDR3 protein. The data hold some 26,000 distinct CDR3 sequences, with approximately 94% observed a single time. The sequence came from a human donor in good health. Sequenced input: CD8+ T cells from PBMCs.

The CDR3 spells CASSLVASGGAGETQYF. Here the CDR3 DNA reads TGTGCCAGCAGCTTAGTGGCTAGCGGGGGGGCGGGAGAGACCCAGTACTTC. The chain couples TRBV7-2 to TRBJ2-5; 12 bases align to TRBD2. This CDR3 comprises 17 residues. The germline V gene has CDR1 SGHTA and CDR2 FQGNSA. V gave up 1 base and J gave up 4 bases; unmatched junction bases: 7.